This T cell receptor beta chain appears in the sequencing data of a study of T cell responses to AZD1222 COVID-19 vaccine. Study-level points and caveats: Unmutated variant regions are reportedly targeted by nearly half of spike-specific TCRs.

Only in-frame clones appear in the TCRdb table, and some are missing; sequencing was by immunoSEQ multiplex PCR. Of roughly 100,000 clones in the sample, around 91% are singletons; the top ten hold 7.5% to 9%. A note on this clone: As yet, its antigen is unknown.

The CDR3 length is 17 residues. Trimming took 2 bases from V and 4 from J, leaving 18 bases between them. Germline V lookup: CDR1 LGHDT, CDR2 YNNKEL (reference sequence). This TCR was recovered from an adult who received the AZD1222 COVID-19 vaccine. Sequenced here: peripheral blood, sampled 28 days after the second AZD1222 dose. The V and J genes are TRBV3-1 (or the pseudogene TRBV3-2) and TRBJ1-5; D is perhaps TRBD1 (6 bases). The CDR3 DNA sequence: TGTGCCAGCAGCCAAACTCATAGGACAGAGGGAAATCAGCCCCAGCATTTT. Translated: CASSQTHRTEGNQPQHF.